The T cell receptor (beta chain) described here comes from a study of blood T cell repertoires in COVID-19. At the level of the study: The origin of the acute and convalescent COVID-19 samples was the United States, Italy and Spain.

V lost 1 base and J lost 6; bases outside the gene matches: 1. Germline V gene data show CDR1 as LNHDA and CDR2 as SQIVND (reference sequence). The CDR3 is 13 amino acids. Per the original methods: Scientists estimated how many nucleated cells there were by amplifying reference gene primers. Some clones are missing from TCRdb's copy, which holds only in-frame ones; the method was immunoSEQ multiplex PCR. V, J and clone size are those of that table, while D and trimming were read from the DNA. This table has roughly 200,000 clones, roughly 80% appearing once. The sequenced sample was peripheral blood. The receptor comes from a man aged 45-65 years with active or convalescent COVID-19. V usage is TRBV19 and J usage is TRBJ1-2; 8 nucleotides agree with TRBD1. The CDR3 protein is CASSIVTGDGYTF. DNA of the CDR3: TGTGCCAGTAGTATAGTGACAGGGGATGGCTACACCTTC.